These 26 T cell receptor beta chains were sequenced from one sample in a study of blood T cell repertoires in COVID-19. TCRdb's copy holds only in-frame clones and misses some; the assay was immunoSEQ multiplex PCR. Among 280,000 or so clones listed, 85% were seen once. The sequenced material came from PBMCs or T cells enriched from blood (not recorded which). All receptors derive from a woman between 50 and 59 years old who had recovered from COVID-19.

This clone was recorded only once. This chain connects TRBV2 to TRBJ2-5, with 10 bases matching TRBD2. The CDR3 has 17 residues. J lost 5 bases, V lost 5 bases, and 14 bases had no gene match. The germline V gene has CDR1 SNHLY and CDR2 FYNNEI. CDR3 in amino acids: CASSTRLAGAGAETQYF. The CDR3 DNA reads TGTGCCAGCAGTACCCGGCTAGCGGGGGCCGGGGCGGAGACCCAGTACTTC.

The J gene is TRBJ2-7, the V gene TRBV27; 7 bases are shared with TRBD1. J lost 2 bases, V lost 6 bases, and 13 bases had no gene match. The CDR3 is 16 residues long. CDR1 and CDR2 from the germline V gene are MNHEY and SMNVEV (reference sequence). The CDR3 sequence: CASRRSPGTATYEQYF. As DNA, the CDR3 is TGTGCCAGCAGACGAAGCCCCGGGACAGCGACCTACGAGCAGTACTTC.

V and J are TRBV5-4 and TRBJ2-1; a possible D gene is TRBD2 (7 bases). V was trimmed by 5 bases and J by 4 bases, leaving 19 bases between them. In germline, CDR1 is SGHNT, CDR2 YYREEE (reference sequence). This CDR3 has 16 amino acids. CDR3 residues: CASSLGGAAFYNEQFF. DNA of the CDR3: TGTGCCAGCAGTCTTGGGGGGGCAGCCTTTTACAATGAGCAGTTCTTC.

The CDR3 nucleotides read TGTGCCAGCAGCTCGACCGGGGCAGGGGTAGAGGGCTACACCTTC. Protein product: CASSSTGAGVEGYTF. This chain connects TRBV11-2 to TRBJ1-2, with D perhaps TRBD1 (6 bases). The V and J ends lost 4 bases and 8 bases respectively, with 20 bases between them. This CDR3 has 15 residues. CDR1 is SGHAT, CDR2 FQNNGV, per germline.

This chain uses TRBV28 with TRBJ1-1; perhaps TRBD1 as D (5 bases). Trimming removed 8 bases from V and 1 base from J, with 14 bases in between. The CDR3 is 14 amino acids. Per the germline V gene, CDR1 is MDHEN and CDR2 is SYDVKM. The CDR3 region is CASSTAEWNTEAFF. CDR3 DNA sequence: TGTGCCAGCTCGACAGCCGAATGGAACACTGAAGCTTTCTTT.

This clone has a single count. CDR3 region: CASSFTGTGSSNEQYF. The CDR3 nucleotides are TGTGCCAGCAGTTTTACCGGGACAGGGTCGTCCAACGAGCAGTACTTC. The V and J genes are TRBV28 and TRBJ2-7; 9 bases line up with TRBD1. Trimming at V came to 3 bases and at J to 5 bases, leaving 11 bases not matched to a gene. The CDR3 has 16 amino acids. Germline assignment: CDR1 MDHEN and CDR2 SYDVKM.

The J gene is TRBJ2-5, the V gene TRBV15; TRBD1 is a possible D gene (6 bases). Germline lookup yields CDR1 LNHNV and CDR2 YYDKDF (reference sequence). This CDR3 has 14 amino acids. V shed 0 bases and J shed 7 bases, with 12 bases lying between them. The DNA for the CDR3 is TGTGCCACCAGCAGAGACAGAGGGGGTAGGACCCAGTACTTC. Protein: CATSRDRGGRTQYF.

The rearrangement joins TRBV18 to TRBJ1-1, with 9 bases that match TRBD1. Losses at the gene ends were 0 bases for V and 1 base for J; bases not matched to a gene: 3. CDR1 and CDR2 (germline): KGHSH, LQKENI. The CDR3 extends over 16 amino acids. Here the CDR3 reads CASSPPGTGSNTEAFF. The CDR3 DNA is TGTGCCAGCTCACCACCGGGGACAGGGTCGAACACTGAAGCTTTCTTT.

The CDR3 nucleotides are TGTGCCAGCAGCCTCGGGACAGTTCAAGAGACCCAGTACTTC. It yields the protein CASSLGTVQETQYF. The chain employs TRBV7-9 and TRBJ2-5, with 7 bases aligning to TRBD1. J lost 2 bases, V lost 5 bases, and 5 bases had no gene match. The CDR3 is 14 amino acids. The germline gives CDR1 SEHNR, CDR2 FQNEAQ (reference sequence).

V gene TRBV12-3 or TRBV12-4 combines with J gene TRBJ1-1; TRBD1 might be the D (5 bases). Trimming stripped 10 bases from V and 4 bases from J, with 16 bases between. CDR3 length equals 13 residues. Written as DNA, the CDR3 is TGTGCCACCCAAGGGGAAATGGGCACTGAAGCTTTCTTT. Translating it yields CATQGEMGTEAFF.

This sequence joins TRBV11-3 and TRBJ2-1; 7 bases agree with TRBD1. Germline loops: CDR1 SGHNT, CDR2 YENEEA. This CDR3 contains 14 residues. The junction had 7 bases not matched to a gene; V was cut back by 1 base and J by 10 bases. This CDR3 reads CASSLVGTASEQFF. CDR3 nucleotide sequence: TGTGCCAGCAGCTTAGTAGGGACAGCTTCGGAGCAGTTCTTC.

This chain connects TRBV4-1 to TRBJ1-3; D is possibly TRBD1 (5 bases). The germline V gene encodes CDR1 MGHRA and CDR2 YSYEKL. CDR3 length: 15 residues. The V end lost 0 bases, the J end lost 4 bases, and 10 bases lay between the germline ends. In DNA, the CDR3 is TGCGCCAGCAGCCAAGATATCGGACAAGGAAACACCATATATTTT. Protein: CASSQDIGQGNTIYF.

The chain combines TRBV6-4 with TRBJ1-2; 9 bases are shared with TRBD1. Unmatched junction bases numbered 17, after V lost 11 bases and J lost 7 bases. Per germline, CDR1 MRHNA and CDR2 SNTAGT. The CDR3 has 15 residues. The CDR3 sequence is CACRTNRDRAFGYTF. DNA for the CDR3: TGTGCCTGTCGAACTAACCGGGACAGGGCGTTTGGCTACACCTTC.

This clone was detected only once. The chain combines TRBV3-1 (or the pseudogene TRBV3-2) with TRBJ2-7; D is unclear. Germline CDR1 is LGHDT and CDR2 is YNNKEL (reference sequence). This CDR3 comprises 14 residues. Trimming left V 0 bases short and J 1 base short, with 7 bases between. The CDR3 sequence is CASSQDPQSYEQYF. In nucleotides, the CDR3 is TGTGCCAGCAGCCAAGACCCTCAGTCCTACGAGCAGTACTTC.

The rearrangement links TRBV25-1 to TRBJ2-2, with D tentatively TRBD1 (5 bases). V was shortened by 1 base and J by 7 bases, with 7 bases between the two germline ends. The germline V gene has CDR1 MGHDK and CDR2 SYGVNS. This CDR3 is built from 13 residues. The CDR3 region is CASSESGIGELFF. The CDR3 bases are TGTGCCAGCAGTGAATCAGGGATCGGGGAGCTGTTTTTT.

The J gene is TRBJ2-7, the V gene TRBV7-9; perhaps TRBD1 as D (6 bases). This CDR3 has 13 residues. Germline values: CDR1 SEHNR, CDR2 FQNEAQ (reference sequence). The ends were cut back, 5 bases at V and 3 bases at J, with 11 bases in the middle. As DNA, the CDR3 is TGTGCCAGCAGCGGTCGGGACAACTACGAGCAGTACTTC. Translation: CASSGRDNYEQYF.

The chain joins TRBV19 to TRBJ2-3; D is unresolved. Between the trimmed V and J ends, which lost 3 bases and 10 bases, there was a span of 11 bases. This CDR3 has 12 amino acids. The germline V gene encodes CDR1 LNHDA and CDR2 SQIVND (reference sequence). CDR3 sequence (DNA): TGTGCCAGTAGTATCCCTTTTGGCCCGCAGTATTTT. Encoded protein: CASSIPFGPQYF.

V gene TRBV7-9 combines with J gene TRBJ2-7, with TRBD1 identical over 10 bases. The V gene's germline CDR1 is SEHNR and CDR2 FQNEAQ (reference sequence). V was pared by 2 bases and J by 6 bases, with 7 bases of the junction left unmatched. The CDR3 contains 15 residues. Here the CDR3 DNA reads TGTGCCAGCAGCTTACTGCGGGACAGGGGATCCGAGCAGTACTTC. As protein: CASSLLRDRGSEQYF.

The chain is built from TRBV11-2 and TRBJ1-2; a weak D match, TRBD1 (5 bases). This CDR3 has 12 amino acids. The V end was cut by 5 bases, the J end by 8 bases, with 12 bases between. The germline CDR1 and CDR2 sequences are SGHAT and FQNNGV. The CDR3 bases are TGTGCCAGCAGCCTCCGACAGTACGGCTACACCTTC. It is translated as CASSLRQYGYTF.

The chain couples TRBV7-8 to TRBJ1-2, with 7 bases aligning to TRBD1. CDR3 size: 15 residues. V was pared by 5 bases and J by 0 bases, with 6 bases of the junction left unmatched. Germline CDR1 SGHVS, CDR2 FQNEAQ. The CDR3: CASSLGTAANYGYTF. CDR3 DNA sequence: TGTGCCAGCAGCCTCGGGACAGCCGCTAACTATGGCTACACCTTC.

CDR3 protein: CASSTGTGAPRPQHF. The DNA of the CDR3 is TGTGCCAGCAGTACCGGGACAGGGGCCCCTAGGCCCCAGCATTTT. The rearrangement joins TRBV6-5 to TRBJ1-5; TRBD1 matches at 10 bases. The junction had 10 bases not matched to a gene; V was cut back by 5 bases and J by 9 bases. Germline CDR1 and CDR2: MNHEY and SVGAGI. The CDR3 covers 15 residues.

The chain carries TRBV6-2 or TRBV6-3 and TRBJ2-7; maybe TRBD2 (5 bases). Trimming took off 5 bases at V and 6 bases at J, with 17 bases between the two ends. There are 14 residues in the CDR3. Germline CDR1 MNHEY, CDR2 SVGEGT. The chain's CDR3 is CASSVTGLSLEQYF. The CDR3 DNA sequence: TGTGCCAGCAGTGTTACCGGACTCTCTCTCGAGCAGTACTTC.

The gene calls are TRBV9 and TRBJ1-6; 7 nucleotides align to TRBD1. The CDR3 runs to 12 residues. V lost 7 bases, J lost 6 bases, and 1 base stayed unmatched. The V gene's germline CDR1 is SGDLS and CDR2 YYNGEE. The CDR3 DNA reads TGTGCCAGCGGACAGGTTAATTCACCCCTCCACTTT. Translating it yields CASGQVNSPLHF.

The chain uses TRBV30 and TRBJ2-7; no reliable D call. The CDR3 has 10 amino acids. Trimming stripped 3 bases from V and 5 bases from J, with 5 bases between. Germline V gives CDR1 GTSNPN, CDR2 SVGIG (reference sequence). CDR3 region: CAWSRNEQYF. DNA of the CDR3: TGTGCCTGGAGCAGGAACGAGCAGTACTTC.

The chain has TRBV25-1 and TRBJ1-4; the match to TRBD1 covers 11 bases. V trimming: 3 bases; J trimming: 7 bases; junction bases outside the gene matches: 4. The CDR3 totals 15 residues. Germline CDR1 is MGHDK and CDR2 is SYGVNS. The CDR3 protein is CASSDSGTGGEKLFF. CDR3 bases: TGTGCCAGCAGTGATTCCGGGACAGGGGGTGAAAAACTGTTTTTT.

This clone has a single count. CDR3 residues: CASSQLADLSYNEQFF. DNA of the CDR3: TGTGCCAGCAGCCAACTAGCGGACCTTTCCTACAATGAGCAGTTCTTC. The chain employs TRBV9 and TRBJ2-1, with TRBD2 matching over 8 bases. Germline V CDR1 and CDR2: SGDLS, YYNGEE. This CDR3 region has 16 residues. Trimming cost V 4 bases and J 1 base; bases outside gene matches: 7.